This entry describes one TCR beta chain. The antigen remains undetermined. Clones were read by immunoSEQ multiplex PCR, and TCRdb kept only the in-frame ones, dropping some. This sample has roughly 45,000 clones, with approximately 88% found just once. Trimming removed 8 bases at V and 2 bases at J, with 11 bases between. The CDR3 totals 13 residues. The germline gives CDR1 LNHNV, CDR2 YYDKDF (reference sequence). The data were obtained in a study of OX40 agonist ivuxolimab in advanced cancers. At the level of the study: The dose-escalation group included hepatocellular carcinoma, melanoma, renal cell carcinoma and head and neck cancer. Previous treatment with anti-PD-1, anti-PD-L1 or anti-CTLA-4 therapy was allowed; 40% had received some. Findings and caveats of the study: Expanded peripheral T cells had an undetermined antigen specificity.

The J gene is TRBJ2-3, the V gene TRBV15; D is possibly TRBD2 (6 bases). The sample in question was CD4+ or CD8+ T cells sorted from blood, obtained in a trial of the OX40 agonist ivuxolimab. The clonotype was recovered from an adult with an advanced solid tumor such as melanoma, head and neck, liver or kidney cancer. The DNA of the CDR3 is TGTGCCACCGCGGAGGGGCCCACAGATACGCAGTATTTT. It is translated as CATAEGPTDTQYF. Drawing the rest from reference TRBV15 and TRBJ2-3, the complete variable domain is DAMVIQNPRYQVTQFGKPVTLSCSQTLNHNVMYWYQQKSSQAPKLLFHYYDKDFNNEADTPDNFQSRRPNTSFCFLDIRSPGLGDTAMYLCATAEGPTDTQYFGPGTRLTVL.